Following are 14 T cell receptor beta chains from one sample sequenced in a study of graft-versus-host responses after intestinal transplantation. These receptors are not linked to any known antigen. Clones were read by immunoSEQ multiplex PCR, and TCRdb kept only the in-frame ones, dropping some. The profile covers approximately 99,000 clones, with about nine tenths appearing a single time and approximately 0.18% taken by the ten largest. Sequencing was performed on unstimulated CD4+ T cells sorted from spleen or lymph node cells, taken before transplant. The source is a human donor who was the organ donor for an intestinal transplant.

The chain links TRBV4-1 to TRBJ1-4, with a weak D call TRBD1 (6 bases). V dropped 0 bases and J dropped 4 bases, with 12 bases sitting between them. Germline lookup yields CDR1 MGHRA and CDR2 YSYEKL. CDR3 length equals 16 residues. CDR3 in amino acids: CASSQEGGAFNEKLFF. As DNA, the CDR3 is TGCGCCAGCAGCCAAGAGGGGGGGGCATTTAATGAAAAACTGTTTTTT.

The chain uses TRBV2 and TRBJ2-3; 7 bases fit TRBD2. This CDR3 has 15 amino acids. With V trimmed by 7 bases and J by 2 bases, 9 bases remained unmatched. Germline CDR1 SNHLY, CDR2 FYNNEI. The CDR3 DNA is TGTGCCAGCACCCCTCGAGCGGGGACCACAGATACGCAGTATTTT. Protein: CASTPRAGTTDTQYF.

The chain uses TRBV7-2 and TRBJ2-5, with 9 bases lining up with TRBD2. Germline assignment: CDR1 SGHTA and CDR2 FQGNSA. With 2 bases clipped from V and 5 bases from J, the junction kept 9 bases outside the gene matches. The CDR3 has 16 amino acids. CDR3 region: CASSLFGGGAGETQYF. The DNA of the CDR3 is TGTGCCAGCAGCTTATTCGGCGGGGGGGCCGGGGAGACCCAGTACTTC.

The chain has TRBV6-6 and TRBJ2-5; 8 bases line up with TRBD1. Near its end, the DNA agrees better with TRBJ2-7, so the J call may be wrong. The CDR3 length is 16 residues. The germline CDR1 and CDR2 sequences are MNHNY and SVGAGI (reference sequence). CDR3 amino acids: CASSYTGQGGWAEQYF. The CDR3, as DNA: TGTGCCAGCAGTTACACCGGACAGGGAGGATGGGCCGAGCAGTACTTC.

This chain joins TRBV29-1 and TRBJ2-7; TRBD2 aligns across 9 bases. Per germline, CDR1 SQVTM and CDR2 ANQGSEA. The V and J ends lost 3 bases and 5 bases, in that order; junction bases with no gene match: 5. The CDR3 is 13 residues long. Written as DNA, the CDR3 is TGCAGCGTTGAGAGGGTAGCGGGGGACGAGCAGTACTTC. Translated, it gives CSVERVAGDEQYF.

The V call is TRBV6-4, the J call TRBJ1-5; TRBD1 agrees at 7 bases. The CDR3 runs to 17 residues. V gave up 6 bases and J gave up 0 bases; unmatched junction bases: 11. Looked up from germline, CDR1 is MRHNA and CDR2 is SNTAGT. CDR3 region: CASRPFGQVYSNQPQHF. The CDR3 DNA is TGTGCCAGCAGACCCTTCGGACAGGTCTATAGCAATCAGCCCCAGCATTTT.

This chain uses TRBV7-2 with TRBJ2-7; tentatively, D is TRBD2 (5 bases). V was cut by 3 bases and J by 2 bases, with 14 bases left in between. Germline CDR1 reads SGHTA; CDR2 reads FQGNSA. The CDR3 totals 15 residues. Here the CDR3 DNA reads TGTGCCAGCAGCTTCATAACTAGGGTAGCCTACGAGCAGTACTTC. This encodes CASSFITRVAYEQYF.

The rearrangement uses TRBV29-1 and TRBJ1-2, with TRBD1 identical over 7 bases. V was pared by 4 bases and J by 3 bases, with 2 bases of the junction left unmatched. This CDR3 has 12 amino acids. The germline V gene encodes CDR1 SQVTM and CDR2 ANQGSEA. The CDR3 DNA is TGCAGCGTTGGGGACAGCCACTATGGCTACACCTTC. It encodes CSVGDSHYGYTF.

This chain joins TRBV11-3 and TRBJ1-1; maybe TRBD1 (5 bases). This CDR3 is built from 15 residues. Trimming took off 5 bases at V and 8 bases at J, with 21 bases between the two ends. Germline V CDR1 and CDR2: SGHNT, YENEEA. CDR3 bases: TGTGCCAGCAGCCCCACCTTATATAGGGGCCCCGAAGCTTTCTTT. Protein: CASSPTLYRGPEAFF. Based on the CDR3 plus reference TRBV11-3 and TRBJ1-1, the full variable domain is EAGVVQSPRYKIIEKKQPVAFWCNPISGHNTLYWYLQNLGQGPELLIRYENEEAVDDSQLPKDRFSAERLKGVDSTLKIQPAELGDSAVYLCASSPTLYRGPEAFFGQGTRLTVV.

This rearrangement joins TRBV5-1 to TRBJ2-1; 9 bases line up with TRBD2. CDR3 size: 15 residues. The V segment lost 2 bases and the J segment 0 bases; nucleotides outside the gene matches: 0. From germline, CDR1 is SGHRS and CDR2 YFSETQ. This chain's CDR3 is CASSFSGSSYNEQFF. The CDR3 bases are TGCGCCAGCAGCTTTAGCGGGAGCTCCTACAATGAGCAGTTCTTC.

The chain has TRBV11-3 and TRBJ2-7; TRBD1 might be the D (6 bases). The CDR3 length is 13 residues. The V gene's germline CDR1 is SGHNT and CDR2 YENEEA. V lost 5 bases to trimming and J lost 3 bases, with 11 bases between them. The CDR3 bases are TGTGCCAGCAGCGCAGGGGACGGCTACGAGCAGTACTTC. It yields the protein CASSAGDGYEQYF.

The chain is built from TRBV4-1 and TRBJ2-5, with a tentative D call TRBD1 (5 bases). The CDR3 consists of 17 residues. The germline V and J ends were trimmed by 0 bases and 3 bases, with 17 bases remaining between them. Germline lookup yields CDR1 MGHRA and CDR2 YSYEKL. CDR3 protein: CASSQDSAGFREETQYF. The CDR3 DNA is TGCGCCAGCAGCCAAGATTCTGCAGGGTTTCGGGAAGAGACCCAGTACTTC.

CDR3 sequence reads: CASSLRGTANTEAFF. As DNA, the CDR3 is TGCGCCAGCAGCTTGAGGGGGACAGCGAACACTGAAGCTTTCTTT. This sequence joins TRBV5-1 and TRBJ1-1; TRBD1 agrees at 7 bases. The V gene's germline CDR1 is SGHRS and CDR2 YFSETQ. This CDR3 is built from 15 residues. The V segment lost 1 base and the J segment 1 base; nucleotides outside the gene matches: 4.

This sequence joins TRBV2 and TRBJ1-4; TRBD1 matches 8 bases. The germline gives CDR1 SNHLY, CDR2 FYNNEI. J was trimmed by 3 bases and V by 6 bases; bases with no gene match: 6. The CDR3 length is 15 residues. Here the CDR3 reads CASSLDRGANEKLFF. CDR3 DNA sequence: TGTGCCAGCAGCCTAGACAGGGGAGCTAATGAAAAACTGTTTTTT.